The rows below give T cell receptor beta chains drawn from one sample of a study of blood T cells in healthy people across ages. In TCRdb, the 5' RACE reads were re-called with MiXCR into one record per CDR3 protein. The repertoire holds hundreds of thousands of distinct CDR3 sequences, with around 50% as singletons. Sequences were obtained from blood. Receptors were obtained from a man in his forties in good health. The CDR3 runs from the conserved cysteine through the conserved F or W. A D gene is named only where the DNA matches it firmly. Rows may omit the clone size; those that give it use once, few, many or a size class.

J: TRBJ2-1
V: TRBV29-1
D: -
size: -
CDR3: CSPLRQFF
DNA: TGCAGCCCCCTGAGGCAGTTCTTC

J: TRBJ2-1
V: TRBV12-5
D: -
size: once
CDR3: CASAENNGQFF
DNA: TGTGCTAGTGCAGAGAACAATGGGCAGTTCTTC

J: TRBJ2-5
V: TRBV13
D: TRBD1
size: -
CDR3: CASSLDRGMETQYF
DNA: TGTGCCAGCAGCCTGGACAGGGGGATGGAGACCCAGTACTTC

J: TRBJ2-7
V: TRBV20-1
D: -
size: once
CDR3: CSARDRPRNSYEQYF
DNA: TGCAGTGCTAGAGATCGACCGAGGAACTCCTACGAGCAGTACTTC

J: TRBJ2-1
V: TRBV29-1
D: -
size: -
CDR3: CSSDRSGDNEQFF
DNA: TGCAGCTCCGACAGGTCGGGGGACAATGAGCAGTTCTTC

J: TRBJ1-2
V: TRBV9
D: -
size: -
CDR3: CASRGVDYGYTF
DNA: TGTGCCAGCAGAGGGGTGGACTATGGCTACACCTTC

J: TRBJ2-7
V: TRBV29-1
D: -
size: -
CDR3: CSGERDIPHEQYF
DNA: TGCAGCGGCGAAAGGGACATTCCCCACGAGCAGTACTTC

J: TRBJ2-1
V: TRBV20-1
D: -
size: -
CDR3: CSARGRREFYNEQFF
DNA: TGCAGTGCTAGAGGACGGAGGGAGTTCTACAATGAGCAGTTCTTC

J: TRBJ2-7
V: TRBV2
D: -
size: few
CDR3: CASSVEGNEQYF
DNA: TGTGCCAGCAGTGTGGAGGGTAACGAGCAGTACTTC

J: TRBJ2-5
V: TRBV7-2
D: TRBD1
size: few
CDR3: CASSWDRATGETQYF
DNA: TGTGCCAGCAGCTGGGACAGGGCGACGGGAGAGACCCAGTACTTC

J: TRBJ2-1
V: TRBV5-6
D: TRBD1
size: -
CDR3: CASIMTGGEQFF
DNA: TGTGCCAGCATCATGACAGGGGGCGAGCAGTTCTTC

J: TRBJ1-5
V: TRBV10-2
D: -
size: -
CDR3: CASSERRVGNQPQHF
DNA: TGCGCCAGCAGTGAAAGGAGGGTGGGCAATCAGCCCCAGCATTTT

J: TRBJ2-3
V: TRBV29-1
D: TRBD2
size: -
CDR3: CSGRRGSTDTQYF
DNA: TGCAGCGGACGGCGGGGGAGCACAGATACGCAGTATTTT

J: TRBJ2-7
V: TRBV29-1
D: TRBD1
size: once
CDR3: CSVLKLQGSSYEQYF
DNA: TGCAGCGTTCTAAAACTACAGGGGAGCTCCTACGAGCAGTACTTC

J: TRBJ2-2
V: TRBV3-1
D: -
size: once
CDR3: CASSQAGQIVGELFF
DNA: TGTGCCAGCAGCCAGGCTGGACAGATCGTCGGGGAGCTGTTTTTT

J: TRBJ1-5
V: TRBV6-9
D: -
size: -
CDR3: CASSPKRGVGDQPQHF
DNA: TGTGCCAGCAGTCCCAAACGAGGTGTTGGGGATCAGCCCCAGCATTTT

J: TRBJ2-1
V: TRBV6-2/TRBV6-3
D: -
size: -
CDR3: CASAKEGLAKFF
DNA: TGTGCCAGCGCAAAAGAGGGTCTAGCAAAGTTCTTC

J: TRBJ1-4
V: TRBV9
D: -
size: -
CDR3: CASSPGTVDGEKLFF
DNA: TGTGCCAGCAGCCCTGGGACCGTGGATGGTGAAAAACTGTTTTTT

J: TRBJ2-7
V: TRBV4-2
D: TRBD2
size: -
CDR3: CASSQEGTSGIYEQYF
DNA: TGTGCCAGCAGCCAAGAAGGGACTAGCGGGATCTACGAGCAGTACTTC

J: TRBJ1-5
V: TRBV12-3/TRBV12-4
D: -
size: once
CDR3: CASSQPPGPQHF
DNA: TGTGCCAGCAGTCAACCTCCTGGGCCCCAGCATTTT

J: TRBJ1-2
V: TRBV6-5
D: -
size: -
CDR3: CASSYFTSGRANYGYTF
DNA: TGTGCCAGCAGTTACTTCACATCCGGAAGAGCTAACTATGGCTACACCTTC

J: TRBJ2-1
V: TRBV13
D: TRBD2
size: few
CDR3: CASSTRGEYREQFF
DNA: TGTGCCAGCAGCACCCGGGGGGAGTATCGCGAGCAGTTCTTC

J: TRBJ2-1
V: TRBV7-2
D: TRBD1
size: -
CDR3: CASSLVRGTGYVNEQFF
DNA: TGTGCCAGCAGCTTAGTCCGCGGGACAGGGTATGTCAATGAGCAGTTCTTC

J: TRBJ1-5
V: TRBV5-6
D: -
size: -
CDR3: CASSSGRLNQPQHF
DNA: TGTGCCAGCAGCTCCGGACGCCTAAATCAGCCCCAGCATTTT

J: TRBJ2-5
V: TRBV12-3/TRBV12-4
D: -
size: -
CDR3: CASTKTGQETQYF
DNA: TGTGCCAGCACCAAGACAGGTCAAGAGACCCAGTACTTC

J: TRBJ2-1
V: TRBV14
D: -
size: -
CDR3: CASSQRGWGSEQFF
DNA: TGTGCCAGCAGCCAAAGGGGGTGGGGATCTGAGCAGTTCTTC

J: TRBJ2-7
V: TRBV2
D: -
size: few
CDR3: CASSNTDGGGYYEQYF
DNA: TGTGCCAGCAGTAACACTGACGGGGGCGGTTACTACGAGCAGTACTTC

J: TRBJ2-3
V: TRBV7-2
D: -
size: few
CDR3: CASSPQGGRYTDTQYF
DNA: TGTGCCAGCAGCCCCCAGGGCGGACGCTACACAGATACGCAGTATTTT

J: TRBJ2-4
V: TRBV7-2
D: -
size: -
CDR3: CASSPRTDYTKNIQYF
DNA: TGTGCCAGCAGCCCTAGGACAGATTATACCAAAAACATTCAGTACTTC

J: TRBJ2-3
V: TRBV7-2
D: -
size: -
CDR3: CASSLGDRPTDTQYF
DNA: TGTGCCAGCAGCTTAGGGGACCGCCCCACAGATACGCAGTATTTT

J: TRBJ1-2
V: TRBV4-3
D: -
size: -
CDR3: CTSSQDRADGYTF
DNA: TGCACCAGCAGCCAAGATCGGGCGGACGGCTACACCTTC

J: TRBJ2-5
V: TRBV19
D: -
size: few
CDR3: CASTCPGAAEREETQYF
DNA: TGTGCCAGTACGTGCCCAGGGGCAGCCGAAAGAGAAGAGACCCAGTACTTC

J: TRBJ2-4
V: TRBV27
D: TRBD2
size: few
CDR3: CASSPRLAGGSKNIQYF
DNA: TGTGCCAGCAGTCCCCGATTGGCGGGGGGCAGCAAAAACATTCAGTACTTC

J: TRBJ2-3
V: TRBV7-2
D: TRBD2
size: -
CDR3: CASSQTSGRTLIQYF
DNA: TGTGCCAGCAGCCAGACTAGCGGGAGGACCTTAATTCAGTATTTT